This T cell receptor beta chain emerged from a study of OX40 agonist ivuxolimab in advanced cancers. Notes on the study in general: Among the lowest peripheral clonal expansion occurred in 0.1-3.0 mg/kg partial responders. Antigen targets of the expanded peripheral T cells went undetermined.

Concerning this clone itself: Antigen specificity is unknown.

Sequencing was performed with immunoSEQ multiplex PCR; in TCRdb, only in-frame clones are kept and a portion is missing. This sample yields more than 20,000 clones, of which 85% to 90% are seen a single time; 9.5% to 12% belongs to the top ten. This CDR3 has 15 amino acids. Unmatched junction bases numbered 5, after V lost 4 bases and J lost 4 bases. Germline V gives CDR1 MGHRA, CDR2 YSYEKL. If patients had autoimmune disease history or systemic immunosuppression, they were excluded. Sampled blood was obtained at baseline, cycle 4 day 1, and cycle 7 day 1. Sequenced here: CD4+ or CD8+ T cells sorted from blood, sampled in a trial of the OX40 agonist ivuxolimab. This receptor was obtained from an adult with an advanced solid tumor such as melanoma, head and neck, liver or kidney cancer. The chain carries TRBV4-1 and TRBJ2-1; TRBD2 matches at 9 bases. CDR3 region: CASSLAGALYNEQFF. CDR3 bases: TGCGCCAGCAGCCTAGCGGGAGCCCTATACAATGAGCAGTTCTTC.